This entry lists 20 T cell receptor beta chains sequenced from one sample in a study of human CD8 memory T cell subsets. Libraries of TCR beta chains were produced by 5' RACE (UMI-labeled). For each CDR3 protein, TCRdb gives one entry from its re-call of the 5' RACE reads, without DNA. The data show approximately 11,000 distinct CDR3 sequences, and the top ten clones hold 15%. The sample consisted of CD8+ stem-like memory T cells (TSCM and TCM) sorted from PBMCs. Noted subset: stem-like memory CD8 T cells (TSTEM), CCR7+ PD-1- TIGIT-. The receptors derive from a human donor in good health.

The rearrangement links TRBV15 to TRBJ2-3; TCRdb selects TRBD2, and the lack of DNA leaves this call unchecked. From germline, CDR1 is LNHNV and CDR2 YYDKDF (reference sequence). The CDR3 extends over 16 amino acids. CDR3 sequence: CATSRASGGFTDTQYF.

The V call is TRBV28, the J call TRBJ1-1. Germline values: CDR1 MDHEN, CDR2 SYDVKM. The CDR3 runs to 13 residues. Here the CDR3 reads CASSRQAHAEAFF.

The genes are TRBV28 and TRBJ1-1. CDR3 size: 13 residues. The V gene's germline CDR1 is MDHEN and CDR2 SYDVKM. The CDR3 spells CASSMGGFTEAFF.

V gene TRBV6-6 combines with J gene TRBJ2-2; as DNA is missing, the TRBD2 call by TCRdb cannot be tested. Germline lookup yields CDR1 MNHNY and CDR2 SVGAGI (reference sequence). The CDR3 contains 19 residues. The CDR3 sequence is CASSLSAGGSSANTGELFF.

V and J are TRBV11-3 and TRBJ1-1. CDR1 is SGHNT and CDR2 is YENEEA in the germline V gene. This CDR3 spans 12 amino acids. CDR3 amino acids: CASGAGGTEAFF.

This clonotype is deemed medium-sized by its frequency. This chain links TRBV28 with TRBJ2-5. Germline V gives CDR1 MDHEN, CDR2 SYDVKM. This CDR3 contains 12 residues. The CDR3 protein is CASSFEEETQYF.

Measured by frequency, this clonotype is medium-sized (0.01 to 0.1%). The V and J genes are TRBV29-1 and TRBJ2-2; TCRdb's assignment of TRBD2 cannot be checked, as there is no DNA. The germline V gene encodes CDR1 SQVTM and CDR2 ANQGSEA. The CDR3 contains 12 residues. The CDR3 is CSVARDTGELFF.

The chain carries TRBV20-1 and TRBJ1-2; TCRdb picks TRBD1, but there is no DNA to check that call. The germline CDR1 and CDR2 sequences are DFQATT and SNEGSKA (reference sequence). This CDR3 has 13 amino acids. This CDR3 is CSARQGADYGYTF.

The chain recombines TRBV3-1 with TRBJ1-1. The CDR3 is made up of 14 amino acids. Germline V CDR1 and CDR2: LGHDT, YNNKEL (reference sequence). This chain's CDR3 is CASSWSTYNTEAFF.

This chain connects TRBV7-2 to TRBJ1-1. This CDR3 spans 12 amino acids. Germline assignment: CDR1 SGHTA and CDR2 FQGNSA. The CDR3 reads CASSLGSTEAFF.

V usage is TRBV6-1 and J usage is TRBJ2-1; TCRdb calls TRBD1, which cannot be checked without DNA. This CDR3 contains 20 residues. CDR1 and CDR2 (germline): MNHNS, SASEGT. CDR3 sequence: CASSEAGTAYLESRSNEQFF.

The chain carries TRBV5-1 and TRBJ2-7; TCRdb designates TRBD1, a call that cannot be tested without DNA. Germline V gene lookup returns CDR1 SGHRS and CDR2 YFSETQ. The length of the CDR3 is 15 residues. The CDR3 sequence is CASSIESGPRSGQYF.

The CDR3 sequence: CASSVEQGGTEAFF. The V and J genes are TRBV11-2 and TRBJ1-1; without DNA, the TCRdb call of TRBD1 cannot be checked. Germline V gene lookup returns CDR1 SGHAT and CDR2 FQNNGV. The CDR3 covers 14 residues.

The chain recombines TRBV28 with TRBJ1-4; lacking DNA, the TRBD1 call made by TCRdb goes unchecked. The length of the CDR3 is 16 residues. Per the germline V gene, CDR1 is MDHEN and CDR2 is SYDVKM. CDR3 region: CASRMTSDRHNEKLFF.

The CDR3 is CASSADGYEQYF. The genes are TRBV9 and TRBJ2-7. The germline V gene encodes CDR1 SGDLS and CDR2 YYNGEE. The CDR3 consists of 12 residues.

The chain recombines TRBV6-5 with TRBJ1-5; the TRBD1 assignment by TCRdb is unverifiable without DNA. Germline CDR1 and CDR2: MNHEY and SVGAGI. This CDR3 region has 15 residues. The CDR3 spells CASSPDRGETQPQHF.

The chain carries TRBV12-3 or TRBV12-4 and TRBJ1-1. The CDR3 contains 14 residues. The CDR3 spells CASRIDGMNTEAFF.

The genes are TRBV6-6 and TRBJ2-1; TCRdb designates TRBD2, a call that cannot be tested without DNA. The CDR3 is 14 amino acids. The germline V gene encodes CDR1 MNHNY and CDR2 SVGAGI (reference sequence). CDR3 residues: CATTQPRGRAPEFF.

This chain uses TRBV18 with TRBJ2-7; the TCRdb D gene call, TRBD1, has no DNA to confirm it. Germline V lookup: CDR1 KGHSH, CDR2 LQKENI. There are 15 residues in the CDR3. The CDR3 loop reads CASSRDSPSSYEQYF.

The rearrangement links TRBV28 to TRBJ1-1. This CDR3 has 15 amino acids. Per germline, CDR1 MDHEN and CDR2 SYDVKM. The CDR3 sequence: CASSFEWRSDTEAFF.